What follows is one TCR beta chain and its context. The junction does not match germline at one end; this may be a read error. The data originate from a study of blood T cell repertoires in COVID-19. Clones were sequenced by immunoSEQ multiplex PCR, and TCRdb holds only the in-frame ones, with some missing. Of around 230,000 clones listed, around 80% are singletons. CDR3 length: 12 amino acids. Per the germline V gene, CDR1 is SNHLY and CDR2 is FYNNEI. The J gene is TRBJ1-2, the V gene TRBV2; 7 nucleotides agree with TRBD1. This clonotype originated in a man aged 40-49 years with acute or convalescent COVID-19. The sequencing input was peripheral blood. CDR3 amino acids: CASTRQGYSYTF. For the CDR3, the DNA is TGTGCCAGCACCCGACAGGGCTATAGCTACACCTTC.